This TCR beta chain was captured by sequencing in a study of molecular identifiers for immune sequencing clone quantification. Notes on the study in general: Barcode-sharing identical TCR molecules could underestimate highly expanded clone sizes.

V was trimmed by 4 bases and J by 3 bases, leaving 11 bases between them. This CDR3 has 13 amino acids. CDR1 and CDR2 (germline): SGHRS, YFSETQ. Using its own MiXCR run on the PCR reads, TCRdb lists one record per CDR3 protein. The data show under 600,000 distinct CDR3 sequences, 20% to 25% seen once. This clonotype has ten or more counts. The antigen remains undetermined. The clonotype comes from a human donor in good health. Some libraries in this study had Jurkat cell RNA spiked in. The V call is TRBV5-1, the J call TRBJ2-7, with unresolved D. The sequenced sample consisted of naive CD8+ T cells from blood, with Jurkat cell RNA spiked in. Sample subset: FACS-sorted CD8+CD4-CCR7+CD45RA+ naive T cells. For the CDR3, the DNA is TGCGCCAGCAGCCCAGACCAAGGCTACGAGCAGTACTTC. Amino acid sequence: CASSPDQGYEQYF. The full variable domain, with the rest looked up from reference TRBV5-1 and TRBJ2-7, is KAGVTQTPRYLIKTRGQQVTLSCSPISGHRSVSWYQQTPGQGLQFLFEYFSETQRNKGNFPGRFSGRQFSNSRSEMNVSTLELGDSALYLCASSPDQGYEQYFGPGTRLTVT.